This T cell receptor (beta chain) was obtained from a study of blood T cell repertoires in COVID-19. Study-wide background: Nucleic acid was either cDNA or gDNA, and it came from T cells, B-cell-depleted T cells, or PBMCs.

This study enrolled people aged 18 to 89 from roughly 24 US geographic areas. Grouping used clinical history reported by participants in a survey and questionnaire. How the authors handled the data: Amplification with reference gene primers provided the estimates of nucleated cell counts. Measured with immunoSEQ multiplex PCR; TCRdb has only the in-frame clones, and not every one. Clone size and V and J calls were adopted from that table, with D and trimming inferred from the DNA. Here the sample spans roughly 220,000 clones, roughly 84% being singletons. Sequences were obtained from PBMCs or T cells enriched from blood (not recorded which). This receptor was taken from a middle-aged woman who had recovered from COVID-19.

The CDR3, as DNA: TGTGCCAGCAGCTTAGTTGGACCAGGGACTGGAAACACCATATATTTT. Encoded protein: CASSLVGPGTGNTIYF. The rearrangement links TRBV7-9 to TRBJ1-3, with D possibly being TRBD1 (5 bases). This CDR3 region has 16 residues. With 1 base removed from V and 2 bases from J, the gap between germline ends came to 12 bases. The germline gives CDR1 SEHNR, CDR2 FQNEAQ (reference sequence).